The clone carrying this TCR beta chain was seen ten or more times. The antigen is undetermined. One entry per CDR3 protein, called by TCRdb with MiXCR from the 5' RACE reads. The data hold a few hundred thousand distinct CDR3 sequences, with approximately 10% observed a single time. The data stem from a study of T cells after yellow fever vaccination. Study results and caveats: Contaminating bulk clonotypes could be abundant in FACS-sorted repertoires. Post-booster samples contained most primary-vaccination clones (around 95% CD4, roughly 88% CD8).

Germline CDR1 SGHRS, CDR2 YFSETQ. The CDR3 is 15 amino acids. With 3 bases removed from V and 4 bases from J, the gap between germline ends came to 13 bases. Sequenced here: CD4+ T cells sorted from PBMCs, sampled 5 days after the yellow fever booster vaccination. This rearrangement joins TRBV5-1 to TRBJ2-2; tentatively, D is TRBD2 (7 bases). The clonotype was recovered from a man aged 18 to 30 who received the YFV17D yellow fever vaccine. The CDR3 protein is CASSSRGASTGELFF. The CDR3 region has the DNA TGCGCCAGCAGCTCACGGGGGGCGTCCACCGGGGAGCTGTTTTTT.